These 31 T cell receptor beta chains were sequenced from one sample in a study of graft-versus-host responses after intestinal transplantation. Clones were read by immunoSEQ multiplex PCR, and TCRdb kept only the in-frame ones, dropping some. The sample contains 4,500 to 6,500 clones, about two thirds of which appear only once. The sample was PBMCs, taken 300 to 340 days after intestinal transplant. These receptors all come from a human patient who received an intestinal transplant, so some T cells may come from the graft donor.

This clone was counted a few times. J is TRBJ2-3 and V is TRBV6-5; tentatively, D is TRBD1 or TRBD2 (5 bases each). Trimming removed 4 bases at V and 2 bases at J, with 16 bases between. CDR3 size: 16 residues. CDR1 is MNHEY and CDR2 is SVGAGI in the germline V gene. This CDR3 is CASSLTGALITDTQYF. In DNA form, the CDR3 reads TGTGCCAGCAGTTTGACCGGGGCCCTAATCACAGATACGCAGTATTTT.

The chain employs TRBV4-3 and TRBJ1-6, with D possibly being TRBD1 (5 bases). The V gene lost 3 bases and the J gene lost 6 bases, with 12 bases spanning the gap. Germline CDR1 is LGHNA and CDR2 is YSLEER. This CDR3 has 15 amino acids. Written as DNA, the CDR3 is TGCGCCAGCAGCCACACAGGCTTTACTAATTCACCCCTCCACTTT. It translates to CASSHTGFTNSPLHF.

The chain has TRBV4-3 and TRBJ1-1; TRBD1 matches at 7 bases. V gave up 4 bases and J gave up 4 bases; unmatched junction bases: 12. Germline CDR1 is LGHNA and CDR2 is YSLEER. This CDR3 region has 16 residues. The CDR3 loop reads CASSLGGQGGSTEAFF. In DNA form, the CDR3 reads TGCGCCAGCAGCCTTGGAGGGCAGGGGGGGTCCACTGAAGCTTTCTTT.

This chain joins TRBV7-2 and TRBJ1-6, with no clear D. The CDR3 extends over 19 amino acids. With 0 bases removed from V and 9 bases from J, the gap between germline ends came to 24 bases. Germline V gene data show CDR1 as SGHTA and CDR2 as FQGNSA. The CDR3 nucleotides are TGTGCCAGCAGCTTAGCCGACGGTCGGCTCCAAGCAACCGGTTCACCCCTCCACTTT. Encoded protein: CASSLADGRLQATGSPLHF.

The CDR3, as DNA: TGTGCCAGCAGCGTGTCGGGGGCTAGCAGGGACTCCACAGATACGCAGTATTTT. Its translation is CASSVSGASRDSTDTQYF. V usage is TRBV9 and J usage is TRBJ2-3; D might be TRBD1 or TRBD2, each matching 6 bases. The germline V gene encodes CDR1 SGDLS and CDR2 YYNGEE. V gave up 2 bases and J gave up 2 bases, with 21 bases separating them. CDR3 size: 18 residues.

This clone was picked up one time. The chain joins TRBV7-2 to TRBJ2-3, with TRBD2 matching 9 bases. CDR3 length: 18 residues. The junction had 12 bases not matched to a gene; V was cut back by 5 bases and J by 0 bases. CDR1 and CDR2 (germline): SGHTA, FQGNSA. The DNA for the CDR3 is TGTGCCAGCAGCCAACGAGTAGCGGGGGTCTTTAGCACAGATACGCAGTATTTT. Translating it yields CASSQRVAGVFSTDTQYF.

The chain employs TRBV6-5 and TRBJ1-1; 9 bases are a match to TRBD1. Trimming at V came to 4 bases and at J to 0 bases, leaving 3 bases not matched to a gene. Germline values: CDR1 MNHEY, CDR2 SVGAGI. There are 15 residues in the CDR3. CDR3 DNA: TGTGCCAGCAGTTTAGGGACAGGGATGAACACTGAAGCTTTCTTT. Amino acid sequence: CASSLGTGMNTEAFF.

The chain joins TRBV4-1 to TRBJ1-2; 9 nucleotides line up with TRBD1. In germline, CDR1 is MGHRA, CDR2 YSYEKL. The CDR3 loop spans 16 amino acids. V shed 5 bases, J shed 7 bases, and the junction held 14 bases outside the gene matches. For the CDR3, the DNA is TGCGCCAGCAGCTTCTATGCTAAGGACAGGGGCGGTGGCTACACCTTC. Its protein is CASSFYAKDRGGGYTF.

This rearrangement joins TRBV5-1 to TRBJ1-2, with D maybe TRBD1 (5 bases). The length of the CDR3 is 13 residues. Germline CDR1 is SGHRS and CDR2 is YFSETQ. The ends were cut back, 0 bases at V and 6 bases at J, with 9 bases in the middle. CDR3 bases: TGCGCCAGCAGCTTGGATCGGGGGGATGGCTACACCTTC. It translates to CASSLDRGDGYTF.

This clone appeared a few times. CDR3 coding DNA: TGTGCCAGCATCCCCGTGGGACTAGCAGGCCCAGATACGCAGTATTTT. This gives the protein CASIPVGLAGPDTQYF. The chain couples TRBV7-9 to TRBJ2-3, with TRBD2 identical over 9 bases. Germline trimming cut 7 bases from V and 4 bases from J; bases unmatched to any gene: 12. Per germline, CDR1 SEHNR and CDR2 FQNEAQ (reference sequence). This CDR3 has 16 residues.

This chain joins TRBV5-8 and TRBJ2-3; tentatively, D is TRBD1 (6 bases). From germline, CDR1 is SGHTS and CDR2 YDEGEE. The V gene lost 0 bases and the J gene lost 6 bases, with 14 bases spanning the gap. This CDR3 comprises 15 residues. The CDR3 DNA is TGTGCCAGCAGCTTGGGCGGATGGACAGAGGATACGCAGTATTTT. Translated, it gives CASSLGGWTEDTQYF. Full variable domain (rest looked up from reference TRBV5-8 and TRBJ2-3): EAGVTQSPTHLIKTRGQQATLRCSPISGHTSVYWYQQALGLGLQFLLWYDEGEERNRGNFPPRFSGRQFPNYSSELNVNALELEDSALYLCASSLGGWTEDTQYFGPGTRLTVL.

V usage is TRBV4-3 and J usage is TRBJ2-2; TRBD1 agrees at 7 bases. The germline gives CDR1 LGHNA, CDR2 YSLEER. CDR3 length equals 16 residues. V was clipped by 2 bases and J by 6 bases; unmatched bases: 9. The CDR3 DNA reads as TGCGCCAGCAGCCAATTCAATGACGACAGGGCCGGGGAGCTGTTTTTT. Amino acids: CASSQFNDDRAGELFF.

The V gene is TRBV30, the J gene TRBJ2-7; 7 bases fit TRBD1. CDR3 length equals 16 residues. V dropped 5 bases and J dropped 0; count of bases not matched to a gene: 13. The germline V gene encodes CDR1 GTSNPN and CDR2 SVGIG (reference sequence). The CDR3 DNA reads as TGTGCCTGGTCGAGCCCCGGGACAGACTTCTCCTACGAGCAGTACTTC. Protein product: CAWSSPGTDFSYEQYF.

The chain combines TRBV6-4 with TRBJ2-3; 8 nucleotides align to TRBD2. The germline V gene has CDR1 MRHNA and CDR2 SNTAGT. The junction had 1 base not matched to a gene; V was cut back by 0 bases and J by 2 bases. CDR3 length equals 15 residues. CDR3 sequence (DNA): TGTGCCAGCAGTGACTCTAGCGGGACCACAGATACGCAGTATTTT. Its protein is CASSDSSGTTDTQYF.

This clone was detected once. The genes are TRBV13 and TRBJ2-1, with D possibly TRBD2 on 5 matching bases. The CDR3 length is 20 residues. Germline assignment: CDR1 PRHDT and CDR2 FYEKMQ (reference sequence). Trimming stripped 3 bases from V and 0 bases from J, with 24 bases between. CDR3 loop: CASSFTLAPRLGYSYNEQFF. For the CDR3, the DNA is TGTGCCAGCAGCTTTACGCTAGCCCCAAGGTTGGGATACTCCTACAATGAGCAGTTCTTC.

This clone was picked up a small number of times. This chain connects TRBV29-1 to TRBJ1-5; 9 nucleotides match TRBD1. Germline values: CDR1 SQVTM, CDR2 ANQGSEA. V was pared by 8 bases and J by 7 bases, with 9 bases of the junction left unmatched. The CDR3 is made up of 13 amino acids. The DNA for the CDR3 is TGCAGCCCCCCCGGGACAGGGAAACAGCCCCAGCATTTT. As protein: CSPPGTGKQPQHF.

The V gene is TRBV7-9, the J gene TRBJ1-5; D might be TRBD1 (5 bases). Between the trimmed V and J ends, which lost 2 bases and 5 bases, there was a span of 10 bases. Germline values: CDR1 SEHNR, CDR2 FQNEAQ (reference sequence). The CDR3 sequence is 14 residues long. The chain's CDR3 is CASSLKGTDQPQHF. The CDR3 DNA follows: TGTGCCAGCAGCTTAAAGGGGACGGATCAGCCCCAGCATTTT.

The V and J genes are TRBV5-6 and TRBJ1-1; no clear D gene. V shed 0 bases and J shed 3 bases, with 6 bases lying between them. The CDR3 totals 13 residues. CDR1 and CDR2 from the germline V gene are SGHDT and YYEEEE. The CDR3 protein is CASSLGRYTEAFF. The CDR3 region has the DNA TGTGCCAGCAGCTTGGGTCGGTACACTGAAGCTTTCTTT.

This clone was seen a handful of times. The chain links TRBV10-3 to TRBJ1-6; 10 bases are shared with TRBD1. The V segment lost 10 bases and the J segment 8 bases; nucleotides outside the gene matches: 8. The length of the CDR3 is 14 residues. In germline, CDR1 is ENHRY, CDR2 SYGVKD. CDR3 bases: TGTGCCACGCGTCCCGGGACAGGGGATTCACCCCTCCACTTT. It yields the protein CATRPGTGDSPLHF.

This chain uses TRBV7-6 with TRBJ1-1, with D uncertain. Trimming shortened V by 3 bases and J by 1 base, and 9 bases separated the two germline ends. CDR3 length equals 14 residues. CDR1 and CDR2 from the germline V gene are SGHVS and FNYEAQ. In DNA form, the CDR3 reads TGTGCCAGCAGCTTCGGCGGAGGGAACACTGAAGCTTTCTTT. Its translation is CASSFGGGNTEAFF.

In this sample, this clone turned up a few times. The rearrangement joins TRBV5-1 to TRBJ1-5; a possible D gene is TRBD1 (6 bases). Trimming shortened V by 2 bases and J by 4 bases, and 13 bases separated the two germline ends. The CDR3 has 15 amino acids. Germline CDR1 is SGHRS and CDR2 is YFSETQ. CDR3 in amino acids: CASSLSGTLNQPQHF. As DNA, the CDR3 is TGCGCCAGCAGCTTATCCGGGACACTGAATCAGCCCCAGCATTTT.

The V and J genes are TRBV15 and TRBJ1-3; D is unresolved. Germline V gives CDR1 LNHNV, CDR2 YYDKDF (reference sequence). The V and J ends lost 0 bases and 3 bases respectively, with 15 bases between them. The CDR3 has 17 amino acids. CDR3 DNA: TGTGCCACCAGCAGAGAATGGCGGGATTGGGATGGAAACACCATATATTTT. Translated, it gives CATSREWRDWDGNTIYF.

V and J are TRBV29-1 and TRBJ2-7; no reliable D call. V lost 1 base to trimming and J lost 6 bases, with 7 bases between them. Germline loops: CDR1 SQVTM, CDR2 ANQGSEA. The CDR3 totals 11 residues. In nucleotides, the CDR3 is TGCAGCGTTGAAGGCTTGTTCGAGCAGTACTTC. It specifies CSVEGLFEQYF.

The gene calls are TRBV15 and TRBJ2-3; 9 nucleotides align to TRBD2. Trimming at V came to 0 bases and at J to 4 bases, leaving 2 bases not matched to a gene. This CDR3 comprises 15 residues. The germline CDR1 and CDR2 sequences are LNHNV and YYDKDF (reference sequence). CDR3: CATSRERGGPDTQYF. The CDR3 nucleotides read TGTGCCACCAGCAGAGAGCGGGGGGGCCCAGATACGCAGTATTTT.

Only one count was recorded for this clone. This chain joins TRBV2 and TRBJ1-3; D gene uncertain. Germline V gives CDR1 SNHLY, CDR2 FYNNEI. The ends were cut back, 7 bases at V and 0 bases at J, with 13 bases in the middle. The CDR3 spans 15 residues. The CDR3 region has the DNA TGTGCCAGCAAAAGAACAGCCGACTCTGGAAACACCATATATTTT. Its translation: CASKRTADSGNTIYF. Drawing the rest from reference TRBV2 and TRBJ1-3, the complete variable domain is EPEVTQTPSHQVTQMGQEVILRCVPISNHLYFYWYRQILGQKVEFLVSFYNNEISEKSEIFDDQFSVERPDGSNFTLKIRSTKLEDSAMYFCASKRTADSGNTIYFGEGSWLTVV.

The V and J genes are TRBV6-5 and TRBJ2-7; D is undetermined. V gave up 5 bases and J gave up 2 bases, with 16 bases separating them. The CDR3 length is 15 residues. The V gene's germline CDR1 is MNHEY and CDR2 SVGAGI. For the CDR3, the DNA is TGTGCCAGCAGTCGAAGCCGGGCCGAGCCCTACGAGCAGTACTTC. It encodes CASSRSRAEPYEQYF.

The V and J genes are TRBV27 and TRBJ1-5; D is perhaps TRBD1 (5 bases). Germline V gene lookup returns CDR1 MNHEY and CDR2 SMNVEV (reference sequence). This CDR3 comprises 16 residues. Trimming left V 4 bases short and J 1 base short, with 14 bases between. The CDR3 nucleotides read TGTGCCAGCAGTTCCTTAGCCCGGGGGAGCAATCAGCCCCAGCATTTT. It translates to CASSSLARGSNQPQHF.

This chain uses TRBV6-6 with TRBJ2-7; 9 bases align to TRBD1. V shed 7 bases and J 3 bases; nucleotides not matched to a gene: 7. The CDR3 contains 14 residues. Per germline, CDR1 MNHNY and CDR2 SVGAGI (reference sequence). Written as DNA, the CDR3 is TGTGCCAGCACTTCCGGGACAGGGTACTACGAGCAGTACTTC. It translates to CASTSGTGYYEQYF.

The chain carries TRBV7-2 and TRBJ2-5; possibly TRBD1 for D (6 bases). Germline loops: CDR1 SGHTA, CDR2 FQGNSA. The V end was cut by 1 base, the J end by 5 bases, with 14 bases between. This CDR3 has 15 amino acids. CDR3 region: CASSLVGQPGETQYF. CDR3 nucleotide sequence: TGTGCCAGCAGCTTAGTCGGACAGCCCGGGGAGACCCAGTACTTC.

J is TRBJ2-1 and V is TRBV5-6, with D uncertain. The germline CDR1 and CDR2 sequences are SGHDT and YYEEEE. The CDR3 totals 14 residues. Trimming cost V 0 bases and J 4 bases, with 8 bases left between them. The CDR3 DNA reads TGTGCCAGCAGCTTGGGGAGAGGTTACAATGAGCAGTTCTTC. Translation: CASSLGRGYNEQFF.

This chain uses TRBV6-6 with TRBJ1-5; weak D call: TRBD1 (6 bases). The CDR3 has 16 residues. V was shortened by 5 bases and J by 2 bases, with 16 bases between the two germline ends. Germline CDR1 reads MNHNY; CDR2 reads SVGAGI (reference sequence). The CDR3 region has the DNA TGTGCCAGCAGTCGTCACAGGGAGGGACGCAATCAGCCCCAGCATTTT. Protein product: CASSRHREGRNQPQHF.